This TCR beta chain derives from a study of PD-L1 blockade in urothelial cancer. Study-wide background: Blood underwent analysis 3 weeks (second dose) and 6 weeks after treatment began.

This CDR3 contains 17 residues. The germline V gene has CDR1 SGHNT and CDR2 YYREEE (reference sequence). V trimming: 4 bases; J trimming: 4 bases; junction bases outside the gene matches: 13. Generated by immunoSEQ multiplex PCR, the TCRdb table keeps only in-frame clones and is missing some. This sample yields more than 85,000 clones, of which about 90% are seen a single time; 0.7% to 0.95% belongs to the top ten. This clone was recorded a few times. Here the sequenced sample was PBMCs, taken around atezolizumab (anti-PD-L1) treatment. The receptor was derived from a woman over 75 with urothelial cancer. This sequence joins TRBV5-4 and TRBJ1-1; 10 bases fit TRBD1. The CDR3 spells CASSKDRDRGVSTEAFF. The CDR3 DNA reads TGTGCCAGCAGCAAGGACCGGGACAGGGGAGTCAGCACTGAAGCTTTCTTT.